This T cell receptor beta chain was documented in a study of OX40 agonist ivuxolimab in advanced cancers. This table comes from immunoSEQ multiplex PCR, and its TCRdb copy is limited to in-frame clones, with some not included. The profile covers approximately 19,000 clones, with about 81% appearing a single time and 12% to 15% taken by the ten largest. In germline, CDR1 is LNHDA, CDR2 SQIVND (reference sequence). V was clipped by 0 bases and J by 9 bases, with 21 bases between them. This CDR3 contains 17 residues. This clone was recorded only once. The chain uses TRBV19 and TRBJ2-1, with D possibly TRBD2 on 6 matching bases. The sequenced sample was CD4+ or CD8+ T cells sorted from blood, obtained in a trial of the OX40 agonist ivuxolimab. The source is an adult with an advanced solid tumor such as melanoma, head and neck, liver or kidney cancer. The chain's CDR3 is CASSIDIGGKARGEQFF. Written as DNA, the CDR3 is TGTGCCAGTAGTATAGATATCGGCGGGAAAGCCCGGGGTGAGCAGTTCTTC.